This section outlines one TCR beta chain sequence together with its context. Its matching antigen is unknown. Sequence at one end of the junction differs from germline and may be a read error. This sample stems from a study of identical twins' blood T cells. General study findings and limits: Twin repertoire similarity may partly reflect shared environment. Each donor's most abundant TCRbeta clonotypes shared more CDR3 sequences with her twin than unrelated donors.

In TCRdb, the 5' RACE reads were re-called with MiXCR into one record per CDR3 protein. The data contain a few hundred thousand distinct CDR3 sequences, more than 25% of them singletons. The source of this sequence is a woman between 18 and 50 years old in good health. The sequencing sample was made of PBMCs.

CDR3 coding DNA: TGTACCAGCAGTGAATCTATGGCCAGCACCCCAGACCTAAACTATGGCTACGCCTTC. Encoded protein: CTSSESMASTPDLNYGYAF. The chain joins TRBV25-1 to TRBJ1-2, with no clear D. Germline values: CDR1 MGHDK, CDR2 SYGVNS. The CDR3 has 19 residues.